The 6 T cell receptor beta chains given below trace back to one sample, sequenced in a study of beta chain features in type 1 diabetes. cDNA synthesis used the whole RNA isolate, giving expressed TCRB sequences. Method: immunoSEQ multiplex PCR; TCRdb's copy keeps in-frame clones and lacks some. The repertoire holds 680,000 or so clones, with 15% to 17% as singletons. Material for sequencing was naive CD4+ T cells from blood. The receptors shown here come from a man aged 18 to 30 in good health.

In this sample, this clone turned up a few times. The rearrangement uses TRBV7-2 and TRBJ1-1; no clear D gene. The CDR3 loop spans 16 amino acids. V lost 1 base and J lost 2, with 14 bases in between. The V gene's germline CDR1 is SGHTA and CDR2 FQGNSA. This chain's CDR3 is CASSLVAGRHNTEAFF. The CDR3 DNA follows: TGTGCCAGCAGCTTAGTTGCAGGCAGACATAACACTGAAGCTTTCTTT.

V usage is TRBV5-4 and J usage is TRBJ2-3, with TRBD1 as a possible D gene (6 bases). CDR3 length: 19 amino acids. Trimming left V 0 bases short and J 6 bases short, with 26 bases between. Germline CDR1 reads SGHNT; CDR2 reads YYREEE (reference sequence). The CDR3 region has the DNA TGTGCCAGCAGCTTGGGACAGGTCTCCAGGTACGGCGGATCGGATACGCAGTATTTT. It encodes CASSLGQVSRYGGSDTQYF.

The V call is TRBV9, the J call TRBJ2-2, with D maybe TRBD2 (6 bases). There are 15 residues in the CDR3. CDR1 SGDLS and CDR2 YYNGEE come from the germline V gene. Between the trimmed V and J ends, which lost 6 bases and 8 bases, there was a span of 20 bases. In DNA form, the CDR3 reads TGTGCCAGCAACACCGGGACTGGGTCACCAGGGGAGCTGTTTTTT. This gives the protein CASNTGTGSPGELFF.

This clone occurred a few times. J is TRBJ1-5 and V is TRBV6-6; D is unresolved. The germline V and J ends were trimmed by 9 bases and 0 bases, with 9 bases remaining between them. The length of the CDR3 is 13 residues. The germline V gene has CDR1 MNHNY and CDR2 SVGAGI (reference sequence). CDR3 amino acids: CARATDSNQPQHF. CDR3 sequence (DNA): TGTGCCAGGGCTACAGATAGCAATCAGCCCCAGCATTTT.

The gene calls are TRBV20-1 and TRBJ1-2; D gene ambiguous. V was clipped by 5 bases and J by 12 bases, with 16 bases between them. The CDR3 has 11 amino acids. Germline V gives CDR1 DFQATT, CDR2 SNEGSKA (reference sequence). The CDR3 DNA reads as TGCAGTGCTGGAAGGCCGGTTGAAGACACCTTC. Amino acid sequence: CSAGRPVEDTF.

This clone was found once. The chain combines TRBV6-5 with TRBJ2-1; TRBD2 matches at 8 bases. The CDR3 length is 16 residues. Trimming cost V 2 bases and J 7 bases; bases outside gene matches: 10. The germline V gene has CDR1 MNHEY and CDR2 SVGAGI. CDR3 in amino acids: CASSYASRGGGNEQFF. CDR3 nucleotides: TGTGCCAGCAGTTACGCATCTCGGGGGGGAGGGAATGAGCAGTTCTTC.